This T cell receptor (beta chain) was recovered during a study of metastatic and nonmetastatic thyroid tumors. The overall study: Repertoires from blood and tumor or nodule tissue of malignant and benign thyroid patients were compared.

TCRdb reassembled clones from the PCR reads with MiXCR. The data hold about 69,000 clones, with 13% to 15% observed a single time. No treatment of any kind had been given to any patient before thyroid surgery. Germline V lookup: CDR1 MNHNS, CDR2 SASEGT. Trimming removed 6 bases from V and 3 bases from J; junction bases left unmatched: 7. The CDR3 is 15 residues long. This clone has ten or more counts. The chain carries TRBV6-1 and TRBJ1-2; 10 positions match TRBD1. This sequence was found in a male donor with papillary thyroid cancer or a benign thyroid nodule (not recorded which). Some clones in this sample may be carry-over from other donors' samples. The sample comprised blood. The CDR3 here is CASSSGTGAHYGYTF. In DNA form, the CDR3 reads TGTGCCAGCAGCTCAGGGACAGGGGCCCACTATGGCTACACCTTC.